This note documents a single TCR beta chain sequence. The sample belongs to a study of graft-versus-host responses after intestinal transplantation. Data came from immunoSEQ multiplex PCR; TCRdb stores just in-frame clones and leaves some out. This sample has under 20,000 clones, with 75% to 95% found just once. Trimming removed 3 bases from V and 3 bases from J, with 11 bases in between. The CDR3 totals 13 residues. Germline loops: CDR1 SQVTM, CDR2 ANQGSEA. The sample was PBMCs, taken less than 400 days after transplant. The gene calls are TRBV29-1 and TRBJ1-2, with D maybe TRBD1 (6 bases). The clonotype comes from a human patient who received an intestinal transplant, so some T cells may come from the graft donor. CDR3 amino acids: CSVDHRDDYGYTF. CDR3 sequence (DNA): TGCAGCGTTGATCACAGGGATGACTATGGCTACACCTTC.